This T cell receptor (beta chain) appears in the sequencing data of a study of control samples from healthy donors and cancer patients. Trimming removed 3 bases from V and 0 bases from J; junction bases left unmatched: 4. Germline CDR1 reads SGHTA; CDR2 reads FQGNSA. This CDR3 has 16 residues. Assay used: immunoSEQ multiplex PCR; TCRdb lists only in-frame clones, some missing. This sample has about 58,000 clones, with around 87% found just once. The genes are TRBV7-2 and TRBJ1-4, with 7 nucleotides matching TRBD1. The TCR was taken from a man between 60 and 75 years old with colorectal cancer. Sequenced sample: PBMCs. The CDR3 region has the DNA TGTGCCAGCAGCTTGGGACAGCCCGCAACTAATGAAAAACTGTTTTTT. Translating it yields CASSLGQPATNEKLFF.